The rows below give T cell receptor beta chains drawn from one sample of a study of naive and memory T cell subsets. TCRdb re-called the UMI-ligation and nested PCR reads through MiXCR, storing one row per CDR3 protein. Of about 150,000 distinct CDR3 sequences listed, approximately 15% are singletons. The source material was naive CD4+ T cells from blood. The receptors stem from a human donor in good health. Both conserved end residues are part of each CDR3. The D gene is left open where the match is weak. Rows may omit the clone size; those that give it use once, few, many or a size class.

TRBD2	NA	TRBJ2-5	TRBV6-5	TGTGCCAGCAGATCAATAGCGGGAGGGCCCATAAAGACCCAGTACTTC	CASRSIAGGPIKTQYF
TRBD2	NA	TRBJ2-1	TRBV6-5	TGTGCCAGCAGCAACCTGGCTAGCGGCACCCGGGGTGAGCAGTTCTTC	CASSNLASGTRGEQFF
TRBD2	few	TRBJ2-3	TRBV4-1	TGCGCCAGCAGCCAAGACGGACTAGCGGCAGATACGCAGTATTTT	CASSQDGLAADTQYF
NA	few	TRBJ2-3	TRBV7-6	TGTGCCAGCAGCTTACAGCTAGCGATGAACACAGATACGCAGTATTTT	CASSLQLAMNTDTQYF
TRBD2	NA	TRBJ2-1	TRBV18	TGTGCCAGCTCCCCTACGGGGTCGAGCGGGGGCCGCGATGAGCAGTTCTTC	CASSPTGSSGGRDEQFF
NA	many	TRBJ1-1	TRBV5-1	TGCGCCAGCAGCGCAGGGGTGACTGAAGCTTTCTTT	CASSAGVTEAFF
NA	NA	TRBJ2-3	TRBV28	TGTGCCAGCAAATACTCCAGCACAGATACGCAGTATTTT	CASKYSSTDTQYF
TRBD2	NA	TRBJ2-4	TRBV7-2	TGTGCCAGCAGCACCCTCACTAGCGGGAAAAACATTCAGTACTTC	CASSTLTSGKNIQYF
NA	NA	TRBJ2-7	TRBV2	TGTGCCAGCAATCGGGCGGGATTCAACGAGCAGTACTTC	CASNRAGFNEQYF
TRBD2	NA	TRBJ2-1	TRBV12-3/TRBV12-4	TGTGCCAGCAGTTTATTAGGGCTCGGGACTAGCGGGACCTACAATGAGCAGTTCTTC	CASSLLGLGTSGTYNEQFF
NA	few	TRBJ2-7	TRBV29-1	TGCAGCGTAGCGGGACAGCCACAAGCCTACGAGCAGTACTTC	CSVAGQPQAYEQYF
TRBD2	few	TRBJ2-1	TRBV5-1	TGCGCCAGCAGCGAGAACCCCGGGACTAGCGCGCACAATGAGCAGTTCTTC	CASSENPGTSAHNEQFF
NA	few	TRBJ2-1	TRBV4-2	TGTGCCAGCAGCCAAGAGCCTCCGGGTGGAATATACAATGAGCAGTTCTTC	CASSQEPPGGIYNEQFF
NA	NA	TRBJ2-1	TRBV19	TGTGCCAGTAGTAGTGGTGGAGGGTATAATGAGCAGTTCTTC	CASSSGGGYNEQFF
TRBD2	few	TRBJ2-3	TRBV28	TGTGCCAGCAGTTTACTGACTAGCGGGTCATCTAGCACAGATACGCAGTATTTT	CASSLLTSGSSSTDTQYF
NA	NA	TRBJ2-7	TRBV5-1	TGCGCCAGCAGCTTGGACGGGGCCGAGCAGTACTTC	CASSLDGAEQYF
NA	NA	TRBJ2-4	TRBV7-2	TGTGCCAGCACCCAAGGGGATTTGAACATTCAGTACTTC	CASTQGDLNIQYF
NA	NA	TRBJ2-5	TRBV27	TGTGCCAGCAGTACCCCGCCAGGGACCCAGTACTTC	CASSTPPGTQYF
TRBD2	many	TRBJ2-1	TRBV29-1	TGCAGCGTTGTCCGTCGCGGGAGGGCCCTAACTTGGGAGCAGTTCTTC	CSVVRRGRALTWEQFF
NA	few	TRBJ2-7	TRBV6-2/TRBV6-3	TGTGCCAGCAGTTACGGGGATTGGGAGCAGTACTTC	CASSYGDWEQYF
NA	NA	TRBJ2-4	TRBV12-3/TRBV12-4	TGTGCCAGCAGTTTTGAGGGGATAGCCAAAAACATTCAGTACTTC	CASSFEGIAKNIQYF
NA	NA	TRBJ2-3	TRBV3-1	TGTGCCAGCAGCTTCACAGCGGGTTCGTCAGATACGCAGTATTTT	CASSFTAGSSDTQYF
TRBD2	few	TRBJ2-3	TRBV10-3	TGTGCCATCAGCAAAACAAAAGCGGGAGGGCAAACAGATACGCAGTATTTT	CAISKTKAGGQTDTQYF
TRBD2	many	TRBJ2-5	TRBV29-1	TGCAGCACGAGCGGGAACCAAGAGACCCAGTACTTC	CSTSGNQETQYF
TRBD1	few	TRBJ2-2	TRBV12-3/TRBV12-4	TGTGCCAGCAGGGGGACAGGGAAGGACACCGGGGAGCTGTTTTTT	CASRGTGKDTGELFF
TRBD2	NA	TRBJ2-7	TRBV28	TGTGCCAGCCGAAATAGCGGGAGGGCAGGGGAGCAGTACTTC	CASRNSGRAGEQYF
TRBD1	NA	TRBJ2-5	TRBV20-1	TGCAGTGCTAGAGATCTGGGGACAGCACAAGAGACCCAGTACTTC	CSARDLGTAQETQYF
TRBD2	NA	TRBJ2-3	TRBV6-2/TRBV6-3	TGTGCCAGCAGTTACGGCCGGACTAGCGGGAAGGCGGGTACGCAGTATTTT	CASSYGRTSGKAGTQYF
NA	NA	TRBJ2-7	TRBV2	TGTGCCAGCAGTGAAATCGACTACTCCTACGAGCAGTACTTC	CASSEIDYSYEQYF
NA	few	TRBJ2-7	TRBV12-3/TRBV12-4	TGTGCCAGCAGAGGAGGGGGCTCCTACGAGCAGTACTTC	CASRGGGSYEQYF
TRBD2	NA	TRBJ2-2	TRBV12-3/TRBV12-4	TGTGCCAGCAGTCCGCGTATAGCGGGAGTCGGCGGGGAGCTGTTTTTT	CASSPRIAGVGGELFF
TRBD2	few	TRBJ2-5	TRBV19	TGTGCCAGTAGCCTGACTAGCGGGAGACGCACGAGGGAGACCCAGTACTTC	CASSLTSGRRTRETQYF
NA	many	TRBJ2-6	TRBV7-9	TGTGCCAGCAGCTTCCCTCCAGAAGGGAATGCTGGGGCCAACGTCCTGACTTTC	CASSFPPEGNAGANVLTF
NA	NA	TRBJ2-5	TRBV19	TGTGCCAGCAAAAAAGGGGGTGGAGAGACCCAGTACTTC	CASKKGGGETQYF
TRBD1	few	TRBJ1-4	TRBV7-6	TGTGCCAGCAGCGCGGGACAGGGGGCTTCGACTAATGAAAAACTGTTTTTT	CASSAGQGASTNEKLFF
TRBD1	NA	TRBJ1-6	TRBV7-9	TGTGCCAGCAGCTTATGGGGGACAGCCGCTTTAAGTGCCCTCCACTTT	CASSLWGTAALSALHF
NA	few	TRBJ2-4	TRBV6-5	TGTGCCAGCAGTTACTCTACAAAATCCAAAAACATTCAGTACTTC	CASSYSTKSKNIQYF
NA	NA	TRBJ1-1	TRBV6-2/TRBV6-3	TGTGCCACCTCCTCCTTGGGCACTGAAGCTTTCTTT	CATSSLGTEAFF
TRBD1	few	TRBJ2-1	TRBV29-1	TGCAGCGTTGAACTCGACAGGGTCCACAATGAGCAGTTCTTC	CSVELDRVHNEQFF
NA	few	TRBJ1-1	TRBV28	TGTGCCAGCAGTTTCGACTGGAACTCTGAAGCTTTCTTT	CASSFDWNSEAFF
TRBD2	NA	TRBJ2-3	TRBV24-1	TGTGCCACCAGTGCGCGCCCGGGACTAGCGGCTAGCACAGATACGCAGTATTTT	CATSARPGLAASTDTQYF
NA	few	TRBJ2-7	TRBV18	TGTGCCAGCTCACCAAGGGAGACTAGGTCGTACGAGCAGTACTTC	CASSPRETRSYEQYF
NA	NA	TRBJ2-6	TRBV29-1	TGCAGCGTTGAAGATTCAGGGGTCCGCTCCTCTGGGGCCAACGTCCTGACTTTC	CSVEDSGVRSSGANVLTF